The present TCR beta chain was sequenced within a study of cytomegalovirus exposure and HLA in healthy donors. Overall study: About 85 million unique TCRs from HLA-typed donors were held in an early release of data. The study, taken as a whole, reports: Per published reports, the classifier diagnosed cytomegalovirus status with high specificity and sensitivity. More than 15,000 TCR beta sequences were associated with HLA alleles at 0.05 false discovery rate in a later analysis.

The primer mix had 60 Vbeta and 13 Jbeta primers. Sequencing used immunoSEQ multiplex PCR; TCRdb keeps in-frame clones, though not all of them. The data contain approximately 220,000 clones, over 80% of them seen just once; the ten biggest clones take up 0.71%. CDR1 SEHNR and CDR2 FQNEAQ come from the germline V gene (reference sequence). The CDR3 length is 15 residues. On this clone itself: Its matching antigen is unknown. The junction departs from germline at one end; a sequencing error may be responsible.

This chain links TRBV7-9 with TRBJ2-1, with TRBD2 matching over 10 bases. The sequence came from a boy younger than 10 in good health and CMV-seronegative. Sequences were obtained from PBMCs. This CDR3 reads CASSWTSGDYNGQFF. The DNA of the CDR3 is TGTGCCAGCAGCTGGACTAGCGGAGATTACAATGGGCAGTTCTTC.